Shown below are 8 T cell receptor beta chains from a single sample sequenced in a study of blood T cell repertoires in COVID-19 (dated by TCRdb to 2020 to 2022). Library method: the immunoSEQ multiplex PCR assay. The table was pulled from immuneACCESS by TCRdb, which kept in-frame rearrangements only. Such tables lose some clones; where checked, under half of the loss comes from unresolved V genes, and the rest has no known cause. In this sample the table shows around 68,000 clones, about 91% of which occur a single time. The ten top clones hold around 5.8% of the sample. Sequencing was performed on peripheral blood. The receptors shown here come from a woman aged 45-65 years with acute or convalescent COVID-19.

DNA of the CDR3: TGTGCCAGCAAAGCTAGCGGAGCTAGCACAGATACGCAGTATTTT. This translates into CASKASGASTDTQYF. This chain connects TRBV7-3 to TRBJ2-3, with 7 bases identical to TRBD2. V gave up 7 bases and J gave up 0 bases; unmatched junction bases: 7. Germline loops: CDR1 SGHTA, CDR2 FQGTGA. The CDR3 covers 15 residues.

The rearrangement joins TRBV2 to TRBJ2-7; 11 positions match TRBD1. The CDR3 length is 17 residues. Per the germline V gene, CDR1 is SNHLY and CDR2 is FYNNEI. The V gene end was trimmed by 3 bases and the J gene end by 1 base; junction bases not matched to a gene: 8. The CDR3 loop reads CASSEMEGQGASYEQYF. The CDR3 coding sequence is TGTGCCAGCAGTGAGATGGAAGGACAGGGGGCGTCCTACGAGCAGTACTTC.

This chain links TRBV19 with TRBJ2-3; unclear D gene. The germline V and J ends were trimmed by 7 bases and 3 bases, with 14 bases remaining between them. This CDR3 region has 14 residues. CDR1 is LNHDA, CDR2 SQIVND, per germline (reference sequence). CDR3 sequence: CASTHGLETDTQYF. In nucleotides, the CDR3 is TGTGCCAGTACTCATGGGCTTGAAACAGATACGCAGTATTTT.

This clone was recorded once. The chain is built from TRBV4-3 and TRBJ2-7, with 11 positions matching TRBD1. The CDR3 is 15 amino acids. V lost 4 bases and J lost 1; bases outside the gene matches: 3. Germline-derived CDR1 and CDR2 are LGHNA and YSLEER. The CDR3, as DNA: TGCGCCAGCAGCCCTGGACAGGGGGCGTCCTACGAGCAGTACTTC. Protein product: CASSPGQGASYEQYF.

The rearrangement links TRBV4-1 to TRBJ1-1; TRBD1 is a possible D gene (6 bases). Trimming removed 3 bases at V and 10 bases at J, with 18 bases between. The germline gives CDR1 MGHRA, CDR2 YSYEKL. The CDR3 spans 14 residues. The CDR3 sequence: CASSHPVQDRRAFF. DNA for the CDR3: TGCGCCAGCAGCCACCCTGTGCAGGACAGAAGAGCTTTCTTT.

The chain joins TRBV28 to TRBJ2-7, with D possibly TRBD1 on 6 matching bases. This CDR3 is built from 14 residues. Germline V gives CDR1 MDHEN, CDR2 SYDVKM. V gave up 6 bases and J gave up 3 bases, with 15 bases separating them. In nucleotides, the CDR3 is TGTGCCAGCAGGGATACCGGGGACATCTACGAGCAGTACTTC. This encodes CASRDTGDIYEQYF. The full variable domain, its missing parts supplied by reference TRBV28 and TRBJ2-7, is DVKVTQSSRYLVKRTGEKVFLECVQDMDHENMFWYRQDPGLGLRLIYFSYDVKMKEKGDIPEGYSVSREKKERFSLILESASTNQTSMYLCASRDTGDIYEQYFGPGTRLTVT.

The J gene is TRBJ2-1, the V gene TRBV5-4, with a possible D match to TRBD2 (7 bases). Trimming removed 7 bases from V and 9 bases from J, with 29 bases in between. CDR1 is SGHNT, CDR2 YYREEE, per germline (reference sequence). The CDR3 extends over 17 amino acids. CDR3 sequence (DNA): TGTGCCAGCCGCTCGTCTTTGGGATTGGGGGGGCCGGGTGAGCAGTTCTTC. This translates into CASRSSLGLGGPGEQFF. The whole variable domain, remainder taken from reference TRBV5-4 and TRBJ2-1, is ETGVTQSPTHLIKTRGQQVTLRCSSQSGHNTVSWYQQALGQGPQFIFQYYREEENGRGNFPPRFSGLQFPNYSSELNVNALELDDSALYLCASRSSLGLGGPGEQFFGPGTRLTVL.

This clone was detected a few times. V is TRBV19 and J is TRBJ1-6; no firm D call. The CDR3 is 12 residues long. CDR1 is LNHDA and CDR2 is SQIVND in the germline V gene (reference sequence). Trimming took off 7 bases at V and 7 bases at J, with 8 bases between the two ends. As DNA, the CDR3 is TGTGCCAGTAATGTCCTAAATTCACCCCTCCACTTT. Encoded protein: CASNVLNSPLHF.